This T cell receptor (beta chain) was sequenced during a study of vaccination and CD4 T cells after COVID-19. As for the study in general: As a positive control, some control cultures were given a CEFX pool, while others were given an HIV-1 Nef pool or no peptide. General study points: The median SARS-CoV-2-reactive clonotype number increased from about 20 to 38, without statistical significance.

The treatment is: roughly 11-day PBMC culture with coronavirus spike peptide pools or control peptides (ViraFEST assay). ViraFEST sequenced TCRs after peptide-pool expansion of antigen-specific T cells. Culture of fewer than 2.5 million PBMCs per well took place with roughly 9.6 IU/ml IL-2 and 9 to 10 ug/ml peptide pools. This clonotype was found a few times. What it recognizes is unknown. Cultured CD4+ T cell DNA underwent sequencing with the Oncomine TCR Beta short-read assay. TCRdb analysed the PCR reads with MiXCR anew, one entry per CDR3 protein. The data contain about 26,000 distinct CDR3 sequences, approximately 37% of them singletons. Input material: CD4+ T cells from blood, cultured in vitro. The receptor was isolated from a human donor who had recovered from COVID-19.

CDR3 in amino acids: CATWAGKTSGNTIYF. CDR3 nucleotide sequence: TGTGCCACGTGGGCAGGGAAAACCTCTGGAAACACCATATATTTT. The chain recombines TRBV10-3 with TRBJ1-3; a possible D gene is TRBD1 (5 bases). Germline V CDR1 and CDR2: ENHRY, SYGVKD. V lost 10 bases and J 0 bases, leaving 16 bases between the germline ends. The CDR3 covers 15 residues.